This TCR beta chain was documented in a study of shared T cell receptors in the human thymus. Here immunoSEQ multiplex PCR was the method, and the copy in TCRdb shows in-frame clones only, minus some. The sample yields some 660,000 clones, around 87% seen once. The junction had 1 base not matched to a gene; V was cut back by 3 bases and J by 3 bases. Per germline, CDR1 MGHDK and CDR2 SYGVNS. The CDR3 extends over 14 amino acids. The same data also contributed to another study, on human thymus T cells.

The chain carries TRBV25-1 and TRBJ2-5; 10 bases map to TRBD1. The sequence was obtained from a boy under two years old with a congenital heart defect. Material: thymocytes. CDR3 DNA: TGTGCCAGCAGTGAGGGGACAGGGGAAGAGACCCAGTACTTC. It is translated as CASSEGTGEETQYF.